This TCR beta chain originates from a study of shared clonotypes between healthy human individuals (dated by TCRdb to 2018 to 2021). Context from the whole study: A couple of women and a few men aged 18 to 49 years were included in the cohort. Per donor, three plates each were used for CD4 naive and CD4 memory, two for CD8 naive, and one for CD8 memory. To estimate repertoire size and how much clonotypes are shared between individuals, the study performed deep sequencing of blood TCR repertoires from roughly five healthy adults. To increase sequencing depth and limit assay-specific biases, TCR repertoire library preparation and sequencing were carried out by different laboratories using diverse techniques. Per donor, leukapheresis produced somewhere between about 0.8 and 9.5 billion PBMCs. What the study reported, not specific to this receptor: Pairwise subsampling led to the expectation that sequencing depth would affect the degree of clonotype sharing among donors. Estimated clonotype richness was generally larger for naive than for memory subsets. Clonotypes shared by all four sorted-subset donors showed higher generation probabilities than non-shared clonotypes. Sharing across a few donors was observed for around 5% of naive CD4, less than 4% of naive CD8, 2.3% of memory CD4, and around 0.4% of memory CD8 clonotypes. Because the study included only a small number of donors, the genetic and exposure-history diversity represented was limited. Sampling was limited to blood, and TCR repertoires in tissue likely differ from TCR repertoires in blood. Even with the large sequencing depth, rarefaction of the sorted-subset datasets indicated that sequencing was incomplete.

The donors were healthy, HIV-negative adults who had no recently reported acute infections or vaccinations. Every donor was a Caucasian adult residing in Nashville, Tennessee, USA. CD4+ T cells were enriched by magnetic negative selection, after which naive cells were positively selected on CD45RA and the negative fraction was taken as the memory subset. After blood collection by leukapheresis, PBMCs were isolated using Ficoll-Histopaque density gradient centrifugation and then cryopreserved in the vapor phase of liquid nitrogen. Purity and quantity of every magnetically sorted T cell population were checked by analytical flow cytometry. Genomic DNA was isolated from every sorted fraction and measured by UV absorbance on a Nanodrop 2000c. Cut back by 5 bases and 5 bases, the V and J ends lie 12 bases apart. From the cysteine through the phenylalanine, the CDR3 covers 14 amino acids. The kept DNA is CDR3 alone, 42 bases in frame from the first base. CDR1 and CDR2, per the germline V gene, are SNHLY and FYNNEI.

As for this clone: There is no known antigen for this receptor. No per-base quality is available; no much larger clone lies one base away.

Using the deep immunoSEQ assay, multiplex PCR amplified TCR CDR3 regions from genomic DNA. Extracted genomic DNA from each cell subset was distributed evenly across all wells of several immunoSEQ 96-well plates, and each plate was treated as a replicate. For sorted subsets, around 200 ng genomic DNA, equal to 30,000 to 35,000 T cell genomes, was loaded into each replicate PCR. The purified libraries were quantified using a Qubit 3.0 fluorometer, sized with a Bioanalyzer 2100, and then quantified again using the KAPA Library Quantification kit. Every immunoSEQ 96-well plate was sequenced on a dedicated single-read 150-cycle Illumina NextSeq 550 flow cell. In the paper's pipeline: Because only junctional sequences without quality scores were contained in the immunoSEQ output, filtering matching that applied to full-length reads could not be performed. To assign V/J genes and CDR3, sequences were annotated using PyIR, a Python wrapper for IgBLAST v1.9, with IMGT germline references. Reads were removed for weak V/J assignments (E-value above 1e-6), missing CDR3, stop codons, out-of-frame junctions, or ambiguous translated residues. V3J clonotypes were defined as sequences sharing the same inferred V gene, J gene, and CDR3 amino acid sequence. To compute the percentage overlap between repertoires, the number of shared unique clonotypes was divided by the size of the smaller repertoire. RTK rarefaction, the Chao1 estimator, and Recon v2.1 estimates of unobserved clonotypes were used to assess repertoire richness. OLGA was used to compute generation probabilities for all TCRbeta clonotypes that the gDNA method yielded from a handful of donors. In its TCRdb copy, this immuneACCESS table keeps in-frame sequences only and misses some clones. Where compared with another copy, unresolved V genes explain less than half of these, and the others have no known cause. Clonal size and the V and J genes are those of that table, whereas D and trimming came from the DNA. Recorded for this sample are over a million clones; 75% to 85% of them occurred a single time. Approximately 0.5% of the sample lies in the top ten.

The chain couples TRBV2 to TRBJ1-4; the D gene is not confidently resolved. The sequenced sample was memory CD4+ T cells from PBMCs. The cell subset or site label corresponds to: CD45RA-negative fraction. This receptor was obtained from a man younger than 35 in good health. Some clones in this sample may be carry-over from other donors' samples. The CDR3 is CASSYRGYNEKLFF. The DNA reads as follows: TGTGCCAGCAGTTACCGGGGATACAATGAAAAACTGTTTTTT. This CDR3, with the reference TRBV2 and TRBJ1-4 proteins standing in past its ends, gives the full variable domain EPEVTQTPSHQVTQMGQEVILRCVPISNHLYFYWYRQILGQKVEFLVSFYNNEISEKSEIFDDQFSVERPDGSNFTLKIRSTKLEDSAMYFCASSYRGYNEKLFFGSGTQLSVL.